Detailed here is one T cell receptor (beta chain). These data come from a study of blood T cell repertoires in COVID-19. Study-wide context: Samples came from the United States, Italy and Spain, spanning acute and convalescent COVID-19. PBMCs, B-cell-depleted T cells, or T cells were the source of the cDNA or gDNA that made up the material.

TCRdb's copy holds only in-frame clones and misses some; the assay was immunoSEQ multiplex PCR. Of under 400,000 clones listed, 85% to 90% are singletons. The study drew participants aged about 18 to 89 years from 24 US areas. Which cohort a participant joined came from the clinical history participants gave. The CDR3 loop spans 15 amino acids. J is TRBJ1-1 and V is TRBV21-1; the table's D call, TRBD1, was not checked against the DNA. TRBV21-1 is annotated as a pseudogene. The receptor was derived from a woman aged 25-40 years who had been exposed to COVID-19. Input material: PBMCs or T cells enriched from blood (not recorded which). This CDR3 reads CASSKGGQGDTEAFF. CDR3 nucleotide sequence: TGTGCCAGCAGCAAAGGGGGGCAGGGGGACACTGAAGCTTTCTTT.